The subject of this entry is one TCR beta chain. Its antigen remains unknown. In the PCR, 60 Vbeta and 13 Jbeta primers were used. Some clones are missing from TCRdb's copy, which holds only in-frame ones; the method was immunoSEQ multiplex PCR. The sample carries 65,000 to 85,000 clones, about 70% recorded once. Germline CDR1 SGHTA, CDR2 FQGNSA. V shed 1 base and J 2 bases; nucleotides not matched to a gene: 4. This CDR3 contains 16 residues. The data originate from a study of cytomegalovirus exposure and HLA in healthy donors. Across the whole study: Of a few hundred genotyped donors, 70% to 85% clustered with self-reported Caucasian donors.

Study-level results: TCR beta V- and J-gene trimming, according to a later analysis, was linked to a missense DCLRE1C variant.

Sequences were obtained from PBMCs. The chain has TRBV7-2 and TRBJ2-1; TRBD2 agrees at 8 bases. The clonotype comes from a woman aged 25 to 45 in good health and CMV-seronegative. The CDR3 region has the DNA TGTGCCAGCAGCTTAGTCGGGGGGGGGACCTACAATGAGCAGTTCTTC. Translation gives CASSLVGGGTYNEQFF.